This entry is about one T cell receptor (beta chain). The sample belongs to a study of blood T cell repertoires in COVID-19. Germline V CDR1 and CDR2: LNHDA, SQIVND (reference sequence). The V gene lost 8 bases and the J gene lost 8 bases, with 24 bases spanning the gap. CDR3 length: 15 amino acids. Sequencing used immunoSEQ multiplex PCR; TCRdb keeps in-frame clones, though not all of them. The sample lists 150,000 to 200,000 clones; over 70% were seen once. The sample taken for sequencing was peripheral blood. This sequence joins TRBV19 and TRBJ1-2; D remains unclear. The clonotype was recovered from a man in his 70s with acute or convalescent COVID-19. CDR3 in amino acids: CASSTTSSTSRGYTF. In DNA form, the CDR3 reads TGTGCCAGTTCCACGACATCTTCAACGTCCCGAGGCTACACCTTC.